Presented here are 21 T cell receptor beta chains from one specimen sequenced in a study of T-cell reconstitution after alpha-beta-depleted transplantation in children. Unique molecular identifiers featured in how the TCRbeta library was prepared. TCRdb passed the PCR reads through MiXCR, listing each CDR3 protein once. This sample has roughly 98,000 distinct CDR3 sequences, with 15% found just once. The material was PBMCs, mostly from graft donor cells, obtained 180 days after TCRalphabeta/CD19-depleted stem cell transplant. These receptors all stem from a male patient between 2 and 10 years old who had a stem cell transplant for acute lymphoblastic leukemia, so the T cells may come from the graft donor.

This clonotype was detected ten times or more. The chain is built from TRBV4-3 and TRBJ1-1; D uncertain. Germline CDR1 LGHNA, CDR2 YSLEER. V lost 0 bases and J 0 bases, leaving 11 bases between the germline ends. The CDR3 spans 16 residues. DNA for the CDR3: TGCGCCAGCAGCCAAGATTTTTCGTCGGTGAACACTGAAGCTTTCTTT. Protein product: CASSQDFSSVNTEAFF.

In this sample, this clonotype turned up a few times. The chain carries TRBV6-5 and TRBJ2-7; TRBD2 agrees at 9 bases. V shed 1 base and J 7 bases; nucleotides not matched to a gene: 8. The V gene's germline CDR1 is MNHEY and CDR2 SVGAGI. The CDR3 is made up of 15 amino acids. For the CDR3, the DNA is TGTGCCAGCAGTTACTTGGCGGGGGGGCCCTTGGAGCAGTACTTC. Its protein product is CASSYLAGGPLEQYF.

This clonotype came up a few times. The CDR3 DNA sequence: TGTGCCAGCGCAGAAGGAGAGACCTACGAGCAGTACTTC. Translating it yields CASAEGETYEQYF. The gene calls are TRBV2 and TRBJ2-7; D gene ambiguous. CDR1 SNHLY and CDR2 FYNNEI come from the germline V gene. V dropped 8 bases and J dropped 2 bases, with 13 bases sitting between them. This CDR3 comprises 13 residues.

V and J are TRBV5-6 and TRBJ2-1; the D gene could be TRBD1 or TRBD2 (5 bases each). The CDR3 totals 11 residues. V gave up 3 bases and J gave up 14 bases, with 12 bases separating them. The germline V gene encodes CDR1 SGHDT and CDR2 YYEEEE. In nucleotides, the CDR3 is TGTGCCAGCAGCTCCCGGGGCACCGAGTTCTTC. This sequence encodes CASSSRGTEFF.

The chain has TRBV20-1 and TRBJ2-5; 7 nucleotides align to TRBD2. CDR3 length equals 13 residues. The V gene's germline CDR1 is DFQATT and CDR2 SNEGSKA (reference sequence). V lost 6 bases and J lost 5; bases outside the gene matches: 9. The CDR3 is CSAPMGGMETQYF. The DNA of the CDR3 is TGCAGTGCCCCGATGGGGGGGATGGAGACCCAGTACTTC.

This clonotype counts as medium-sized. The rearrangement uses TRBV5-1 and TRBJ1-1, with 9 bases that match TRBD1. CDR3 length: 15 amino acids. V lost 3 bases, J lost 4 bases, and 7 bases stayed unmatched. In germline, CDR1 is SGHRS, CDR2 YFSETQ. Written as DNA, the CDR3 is TGCGCCAGCAGCTCCTGGACAGGGGCCGGCACTGAAGCTTTCTTT. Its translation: CASSSWTGAGTEAFF.

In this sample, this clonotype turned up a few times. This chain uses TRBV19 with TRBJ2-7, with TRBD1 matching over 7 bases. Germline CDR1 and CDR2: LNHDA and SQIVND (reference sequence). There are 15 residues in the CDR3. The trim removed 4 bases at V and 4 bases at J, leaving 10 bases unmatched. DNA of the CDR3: TGTGCCAGTAGTAGAAAGGGGGCAGCCATGTACGAGCAGTACTTC. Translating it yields CASSRKGAAMYEQYF.

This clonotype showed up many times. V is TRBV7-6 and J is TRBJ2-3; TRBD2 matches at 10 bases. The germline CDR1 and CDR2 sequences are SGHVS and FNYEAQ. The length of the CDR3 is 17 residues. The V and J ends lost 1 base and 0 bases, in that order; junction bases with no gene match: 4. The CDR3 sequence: CASSLVDSGGSTDTQYF. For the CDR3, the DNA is TGTGCCAGCAGCTTAGTGGATAGCGGGGGGAGCACAGATACGCAGTATTTT.

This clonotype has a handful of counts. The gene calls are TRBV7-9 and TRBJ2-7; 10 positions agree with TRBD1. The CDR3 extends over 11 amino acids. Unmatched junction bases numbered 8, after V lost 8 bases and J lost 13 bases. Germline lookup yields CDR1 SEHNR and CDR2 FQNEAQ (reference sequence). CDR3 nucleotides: TGTGCCAGCGACCACGGGACAGGGGTTTACTTC. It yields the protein CASDHGTGVYF.

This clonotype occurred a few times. The CDR3 bases are TGTGCCAGCAGTTACCGGTCAGGGAACCAAATGAAGCAGTTCTTC. Translation gives CASSYRSGNQMKQFF. The V gene is TRBV6-5, the J gene TRBJ2-1; maybe TRBD1 (5 bases). Trimming stripped 2 bases from V and 11 bases from J, with 19 bases between. In germline, CDR1 is MNHEY, CDR2 SVGAGI. This CDR3 spans 15 amino acids.

CDR3 in DNA: TGTGCCAGCAGTTTGGAAGGGGGAGAGACCCAGTACTTC. It yields the protein CASSLEGGETQYF. This rearrangement joins TRBV6-6 to TRBJ2-5; possible D gene TRBD1, 6 bases. Trimming pared 4 bases from V and 4 bases from J, leaving 10 bases between. Germline lookup yields CDR1 MNHNY and CDR2 SVGAGI (reference sequence). The CDR3 runs 13 residues.

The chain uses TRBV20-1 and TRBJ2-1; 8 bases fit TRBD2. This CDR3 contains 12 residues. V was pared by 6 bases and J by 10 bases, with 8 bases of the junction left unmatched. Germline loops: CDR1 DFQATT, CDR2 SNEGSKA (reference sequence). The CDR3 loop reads CSAPQASGEQFF. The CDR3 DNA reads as TGCAGTGCACCCCAGGCTAGCGGGGAGCAGTTCTTC.

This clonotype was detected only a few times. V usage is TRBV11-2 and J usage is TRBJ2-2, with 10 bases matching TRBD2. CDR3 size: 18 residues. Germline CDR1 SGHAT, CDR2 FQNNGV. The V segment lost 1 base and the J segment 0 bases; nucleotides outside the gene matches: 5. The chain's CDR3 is CASSLGGSGGPNTGELFF. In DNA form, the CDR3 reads TGTGCCAGCAGCTTAGGGGGTAGCGGGGGGCCGAACACCGGGGAGCTGTTTTTT.

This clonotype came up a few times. The CDR3 coding sequence is TGTGCCAGCAGTTACTCTCGGGGGGGTTCACCCCTCCACTTT. It yields the protein CASSYSRGGSPLHF. This chain links TRBV6-2 or TRBV6-3 with TRBJ1-6; possible D gene TRBD1, 5 bases. Per germline, CDR1 MNHEY and CDR2 SVGEGT. Deletions cut 0 bases from V and 9 bases from J, with 9 bases between. This CDR3 contains 14 residues.

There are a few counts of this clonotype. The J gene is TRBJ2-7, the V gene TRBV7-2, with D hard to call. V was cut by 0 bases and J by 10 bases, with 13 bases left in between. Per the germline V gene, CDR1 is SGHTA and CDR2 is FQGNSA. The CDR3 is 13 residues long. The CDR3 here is CASSLAEGLGQYF. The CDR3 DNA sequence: TGTGCCAGCAGCTTAGCGGAAGGCCTAGGCCAGTACTTC.

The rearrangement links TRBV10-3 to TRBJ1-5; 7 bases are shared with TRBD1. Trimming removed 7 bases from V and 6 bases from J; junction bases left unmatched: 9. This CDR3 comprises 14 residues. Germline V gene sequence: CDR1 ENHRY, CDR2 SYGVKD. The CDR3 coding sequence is TGTGCCATCAAAGACCGGGACAGCGTTCAGCCCCAGCATTTT. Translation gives CAIKDRDSVQPQHF.

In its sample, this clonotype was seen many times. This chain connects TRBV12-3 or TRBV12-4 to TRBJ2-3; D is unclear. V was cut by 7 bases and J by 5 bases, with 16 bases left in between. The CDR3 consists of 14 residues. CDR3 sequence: CASTPHGWGDTQYF. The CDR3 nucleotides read TGTGCCAGCACCCCCCACGGGTGGGGAGATACGCAGTATTTT.

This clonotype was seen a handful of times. The CDR3, as DNA: TGCAGTGCCAGCCCACTAGCGGGGACGTCCTACGAGCAGTACTTC. Translating it yields CSASPLAGTSYEQYF. The chain recombines TRBV20-1 with TRBJ2-7, with 10 positions matching TRBD2. The trim removed 6 bases at V and 1 base at J, leaving 9 bases unmatched. The CDR3 length is 15 residues. CDR1 and CDR2 (germline): DFQATT, SNEGSKA (reference sequence).

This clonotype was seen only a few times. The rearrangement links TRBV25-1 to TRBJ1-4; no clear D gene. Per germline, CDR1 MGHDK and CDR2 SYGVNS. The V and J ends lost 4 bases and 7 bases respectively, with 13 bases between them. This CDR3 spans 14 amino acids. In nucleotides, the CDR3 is TGTGCCAGCAGTGCCAGTGCTGGGGTTGAAAAACTGTTTTTT. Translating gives CASSASAGVEKLFF. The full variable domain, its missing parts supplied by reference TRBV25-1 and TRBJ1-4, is EADIYQTPRYLVIGTGKKITLECSQTMGHDKMYWYQQDPGMELHLIHYSYGVNSTEKGDLSSESTVSRIRTEHFPLTLESARPSHTSQYLCASSASAGVEKLFFGSGTQLSVL.

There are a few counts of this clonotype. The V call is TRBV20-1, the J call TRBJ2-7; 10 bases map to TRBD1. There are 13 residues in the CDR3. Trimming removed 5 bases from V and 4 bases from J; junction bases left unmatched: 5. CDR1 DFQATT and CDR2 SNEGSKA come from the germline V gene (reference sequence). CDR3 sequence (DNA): TGCAGTGCTCTAGACAGGGGGCTGTACGAGCAGTACTTC. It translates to CSALDRGLYEQYF.

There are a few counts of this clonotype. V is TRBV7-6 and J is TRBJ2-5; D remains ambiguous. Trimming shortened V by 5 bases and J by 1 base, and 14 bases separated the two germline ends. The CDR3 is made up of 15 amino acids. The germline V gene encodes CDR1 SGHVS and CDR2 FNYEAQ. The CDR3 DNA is TGTGCCAGCAGCCCGCTCTTTCAGCCCCAAGAGACCCAGTACTTC. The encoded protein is CASSPLFQPQETQYF.